These T cell receptor beta chains were read from a single sample in a study of CD8 T cells in ankylosing spondylitis. TCRdb redid the calling of the 5' RACE reads with MiXCR, one entry per CDR3 protein. Among approximately 200,000 distinct CDR3 sequences listed, roughly 13% were seen once. The specimen sequenced was blood, either unsorted or a sorted T cell fraction (not recorded which). The receptor source for this set is a female donor with ankylosing spondylitis or in good health (not recorded which). Both conserved end residues are part of each CDR3. The D gene is left open where the match is weak. Some rows mark clone size as missing; the rest say once, few, many or name a class of expanded clone.

.	.	TRBV12-3/TRBV12-4	TRBJ2-1	CASIFDSSYNEQFF	TGTGCCAGCATCTTTGACAGTTCCTACAATGAGCAGTTCTTC
many	.	TRBV15	TRBJ1-5	CATSRQRQSNQPQHF	TGTGCCACCAGCAGACAACGACAGTCCAATCAGCCCCAGCATTTT
many	TRBD1	TRBV28	TRBJ2-1	CASSSWGSDRGSYNEQFF	TGTGCCAGCAGTTCCTGGGGCTCAGACAGGGGTTCCTACAATGAGCAGTTCTTC
few	.	TRBV30	TRBJ1-5	CAWSLRGSNQPQHF	TGTGCCTGGAGTCTCCGGGGCAGCAATCAGCCCCAGCATTTT
.	.	TRBV28	TRBJ1-4	CASSLGGATELFF	TGTGCCAGCAGTTTAGGGGGCGCGACTGAACTGTTTTTT
once	.	TRBV27	TRBJ2-7	CASSRRETYKQYF	TGTGCCAGCAGCCGCCGGGAGACCTACAAGCAGTACTTC
.	TRBD2	TRBV30	TRBJ2-7	CAWSHRSGRTYEQYF	TGTGCCTGGAGTCACCGAAGCGGGAGGACCTACGAGCAGTACTTC
many	TRBD2	TRBV7-2	TRBJ2-1	CASSLVALAVRHNEQFF	TGTGCCAGCAGCTTAGTGGCACTAGCGGTCAGACACAATGAGCAGTTCTTC
.	.	TRBV7-9	TRBJ2-4	CASGQPLAKNIQYF	TGTGCCAGCGGACAGCCCTTAGCCAAAAACATTCAGTACTTC
many	.	TRBV29-1	TRBJ1-5	CSVEEGRNQPQHF	TGCAGCGTTGAAGAGGGTCGCAATCAGCCCCAGCATTTT
many	TRBD1	TRBV6-6	TRBJ1-1	CASSYTGDTEAFF	TGTGCCAGCAGTTACACAGGGGACACTGAAGCTTTCTTT
many	.	TRBV20-1	TRBJ1-4	CSAGDGAEAEKLFF	TGCAGTGCCGGTGACGGTGCCGAGGCTGAAAAACTGTTTTTT
many	TRBD2	TRBV20-1	TRBJ2-1	CSGVASGRDDEQFF	TGCAGTGGAGTGGCTAGCGGGAGGGATGATGAGCAGTTCTTC
.	TRBD1	TRBV2	TRBJ1-2	CAIEPTGNYGYTF	TGTGCCATAGAGCCGACAGGGAACTATGGCTACACCTTC
many	TRBD2	TRBV29-1	TRBJ2-4	CSVGDGRGSIQYF	TGCAGCGTTGGAGACGGGAGGGGGAGCATTCAGTACTTC
.	.	TRBV7-8	TRBJ2-1	CASSLARWTQNEQFF	TGTGCCAGCAGCTTAGCGAGGTGGACTCAGAATGAGCAGTTCTTC
few	.	TRBV12-3/TRBV12-4	TRBJ2-7	CASSSSGRRGEQYF	TGTGCCAGCAGTTCCTCGGGACGCCGGGGCGAGCAGTACTTC
many	.	TRBV24-1	TRBJ1-2	CATSDRSSGNYGYTF	TGTGCCACCAGTGACAGGTCTTCTGGTAACTATGGCTACACCTTC
.	TRBD1	TRBV6-5	TRBJ2-1	CASSYSNRGNNEQFF	TGTGCCAGCAGTTACTCGAACAGGGGTAACAATGAGCAGTTCTTC
many	TRBD2	TRBV15	TRBJ2-1	CATSTQREGRNEQFF	TGTGCCACCAGCACCCAGCGGGAGGGGCGCAATGAGCAGTTCTTC
many	.	TRBV28	TRBJ1-1	CASSLFHLAFF	TGTGCCAGCAGTTTATTTCACCTCGCTTTCTTT
many	.	TRBV12-3/TRBV12-4	TRBJ1-5	CASHAQGAGQPQHF	TGTGCCAGCCATGCGCAGGGAGCAGGACAGCCCCAGCATTTT
many	.	TRBV6-1	TRBJ1-1	CASNPGMNTEAFF	TGTGCCAGCAATCCAGGGATGAACACTGAAGCTTTCTTT